This is a list of T cell receptor beta chains from one sample in a study of cytomegalovirus exposure and HLA in healthy donors. Clones were read by immunoSEQ multiplex PCR, and TCRdb kept only the in-frame ones, dropping some. This sample has under 250,000 clones; roughly 84% occur once, and the top ten carry roughly 2%. The sample taken for sequencing was PBMCs. These receptors were obtained from a woman aged 18-29 years in good health and CMV-seropositive. Both conserved end residues are part of each CDR3.

TRBJ1-5,16,TRBV6-6,CASSYATGVNNQPQHF
TRBJ2-3,14,TRBV9,CASSGSGVLDTQYF
TRBJ2-7,15,TRBV28,CASRGGTRSSYEQYF
TRBJ1-1,13,TRBV7-6,CASSLRTNTEAFF
TRBJ2-3,14,TRBV6-1,CASSGQSSTDTQYF
TRBJ2-7,14,TRBV9,CASSADFGSYEQYF
TRBJ2-1,16,TRBV7-3,CASSWGTGGSYNEQFF
TRBJ1-1,15,TRBV7-9,CASSLAVGQNTEAFF
TRBJ1-1,12,TRBV6-1,CAHKAAVAEAFF
TRBJ2-7,17,TRBV14,CASSRLGLAGPPYGQYF
TRBJ1-1,16,TRBV18,CASSPPGQLVNTEAFF
TRBJ2-3,14,TRBV25-1,CASSEGTGADTQYF
TRBJ1-1,14,TRBV25-1,CASSDRRGNTEAFF
TRBJ1-5,13,TRBV9,CASSVGRDQPQHF
TRBJ2-1,14,TRBV7-8,CASSLAPLAGELFF
TRBJ1-1,16,TRBV27,CASSLYYTGRNTEAFF
TRBJ2-1,15,TRBV6-5,CASSYSGRAYNEQFF
TRBJ1-1,14,TRBV28,CASSLGFGDTEAFF
TRBJ1-1,13,TRBV6-6,CASTPQGTPRAFF
TRBJ2-7,12,TRBV10-3,CAGGSPPNEQYF
TRBJ1-2,14,TRBV28,CASSSQGRWNGYTF
TRBJ1-2,13,TRBV28,CASSGGRDYGYTF
TRBJ2-7,13,TRBV5-1,CASSLQGSPEQYF
TRBJ2-7,16,TRBV2,CASSPGLAGGRDEQYF
TRBJ1-5,13,TRBV30,CAWQQSSNQPQHF
TRBJ1-1,16,TRBV6-6,CASSPHPGQPNTEAFF
TRBJ1-5,14,TRBV6-6,CASSSYRSNQPQHF
TRBJ2-3,15,TRBV30,CAWRSGAASTDTQYF
TRBJ2-4,16,TRBV27,CASSGTSGTAKNIQYF
TRBJ1-1,12,TRBV29-1,CSGYRGNTEAFF
TRBJ2-3,14,TRBV29-1,CSVLGQGSTDTQYF